This entry features one T cell receptor (beta chain) sequence. Its cognate antigen is unknown. The data originate from a study of post-analysis software for immune sequencing data. In the study overall: As for disease course, relapsing-remitting, secondary progressive and progressive-relapsing multiple sclerosis were all included. General study findings and limits: With TRBV5-6, TRBV5-1 and TRBV20-1 included, a handful of TRBV segments were more frequent in patients than in controls. The authors found that F measure strongly co-clustered same-batch samples. Multiple sclerosis was associated with a significant reduction in normalized Chao1 diversity relative to controls.

Germline assignment: CDR1 MGHDK and CDR2 SYGVNS. This CDR3 region has 12 residues. V lost 7 bases, J lost 13 bases, and 10 bases stayed unmatched. The TCR beta cDNA libraries contained unique molecular identifiers. TCRdb reanalysed the PCR reads using MiXCR and keeps one entry per CDR3 protein. The data show some 690,000 distinct CDR3 sequences, with about 32% seen just once and 0.56% held by the top ten. This receptor was taken from a girl between 10 and 17 years old with multiple sclerosis. The chain joins TRBV25-1 to TRBJ2-4; 7 bases fit TRBD2. Material for sequencing was blood. The DNA for the CDR3 is TGTGCCAGCATATCCAGGGAGGGTGAGCAGTACTTC. Translated, it gives CASISREGEQYF.